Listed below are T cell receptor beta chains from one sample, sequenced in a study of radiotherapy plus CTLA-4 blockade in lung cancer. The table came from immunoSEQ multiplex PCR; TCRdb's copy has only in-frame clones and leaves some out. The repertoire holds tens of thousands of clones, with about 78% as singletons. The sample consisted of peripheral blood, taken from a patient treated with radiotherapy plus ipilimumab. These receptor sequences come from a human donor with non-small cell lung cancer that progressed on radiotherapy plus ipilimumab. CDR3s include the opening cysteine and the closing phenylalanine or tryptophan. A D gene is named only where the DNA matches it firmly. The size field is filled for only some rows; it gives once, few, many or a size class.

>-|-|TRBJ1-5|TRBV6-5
CASSYNSNQPQHF
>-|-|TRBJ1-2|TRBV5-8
CASSLLSRTIYGYTF
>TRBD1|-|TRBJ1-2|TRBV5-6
CASSLGGQPYGYTF
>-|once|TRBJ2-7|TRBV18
CASSPDRKSYEQYF
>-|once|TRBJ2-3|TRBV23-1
CASSQFVRPGGTDTQYF
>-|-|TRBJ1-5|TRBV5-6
CASSLGPPLWGSNQPQHF
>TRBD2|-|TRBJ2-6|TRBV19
CASSPSGRILSGANVLTF
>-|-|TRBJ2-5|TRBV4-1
CASSRGSVVQETQYF
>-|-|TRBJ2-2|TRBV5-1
CASGSRLNTGELFF
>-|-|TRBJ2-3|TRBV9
CASSVDGTDTQYF
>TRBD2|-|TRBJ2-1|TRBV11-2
CASSLASGTRNEQFF
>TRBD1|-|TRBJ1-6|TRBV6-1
CASRRQGYNSPLHF
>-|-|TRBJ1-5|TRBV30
CAWSPGVGQPQHF
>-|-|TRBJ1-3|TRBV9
CASSVRDFEGNTIYF
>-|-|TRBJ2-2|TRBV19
CASTNPGSGVEELFF
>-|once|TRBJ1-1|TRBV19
CASSTTGLLDVNTEAFF
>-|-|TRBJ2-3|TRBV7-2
CASTQGHTDTQYF
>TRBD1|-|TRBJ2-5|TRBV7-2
CASSLGPDRGLSGETQYF
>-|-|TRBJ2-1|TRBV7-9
CASSLAKVGVENEQFF
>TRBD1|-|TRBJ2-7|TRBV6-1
CASKPGQGPHEQYF
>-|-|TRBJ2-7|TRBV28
CASTPGGGLYEQYF
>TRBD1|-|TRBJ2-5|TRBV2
CASSGGTGLKTQYF
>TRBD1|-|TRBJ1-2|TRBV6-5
CASSLTSGGGYGYTF
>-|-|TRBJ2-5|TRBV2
CASTPGRTQETQYF
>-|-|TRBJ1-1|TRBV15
CATSRGTANTEAFF
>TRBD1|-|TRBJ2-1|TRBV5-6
CASSRGDRAVHEQFF
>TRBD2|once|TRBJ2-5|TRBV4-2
CASSQKLAGEETQYF
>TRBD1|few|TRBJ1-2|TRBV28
CASSWGQGYGYTF
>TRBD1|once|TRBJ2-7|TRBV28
CASLTQGTSYEQYF
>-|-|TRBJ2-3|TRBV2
CASRVGGATTDTQYF
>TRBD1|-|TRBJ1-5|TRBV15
CATSPRYGEGANQPQHF
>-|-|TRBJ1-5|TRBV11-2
CASSPSSNQPQHF
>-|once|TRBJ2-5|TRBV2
CASSSGVGETQYF
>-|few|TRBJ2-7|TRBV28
CASSFSDRESREQYF
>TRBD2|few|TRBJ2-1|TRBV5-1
CASSPASGYYNEQFF
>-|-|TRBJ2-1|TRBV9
CASSVSGSNEQFF
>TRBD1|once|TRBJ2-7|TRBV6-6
CASSSGQGSYEQYF
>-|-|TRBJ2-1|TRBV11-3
CASSPRAGLNEQFF
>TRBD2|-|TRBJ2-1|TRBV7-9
CASSLNSGISNEQFF
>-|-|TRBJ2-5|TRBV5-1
CASSLSSQETQYF